This entry lists 32 T cell receptor beta chains sequenced from one sample in a study of identifying expanded T cells in peripheral blood. Here immunoSEQ multiplex PCR was the method, and the copy in TCRdb shows in-frame clones only, minus some. The table shows approximately 91,000 clones, with around 88% occurring only once. Sample: blood. All receptors come from a person aged 18-70 years in good health.

The chain links TRBV5-5 to TRBJ2-7; 11 positions agree with TRBD1. The germline gives CDR1 SGHKS, CDR2 YYEKEE (reference sequence). The CDR3 covers 15 residues. The V segment lost 4 bases and the J segment 6 bases; nucleotides outside the gene matches: 9. The CDR3, as DNA: TGTGCCAGCAGCCCCAGGACAGGGGGCTATGGCGAGCAGTACTTC. It encodes CASSPRTGGYGEQYF. Based on the CDR3 plus reference TRBV5-5 and TRBJ2-7, the full variable domain is DAGVTQSPTHLIKTRGQQVTLRCSPISGHKSVSWYQQVLGQGPQFIFQYYEKEERGRGNFPDRFSARQFPNYSSELNVNALLLGDSALYLCASSPRTGGYGEQYFGPGTRLTVT.

The chain combines TRBV30 with TRBJ1-2, with 9 bases lining up with TRBD1. The CDR3 has 15 amino acids. Germline values: CDR1 GTSNPN, CDR2 SVGIG (reference sequence). J gave up 7 bases and V 5 bases, and 14 bases lay outside the gene matches. CDR3 DNA sequence: TGTGCCTGGGGACGTCAAACCGGGGACAGGGCTGGCTACACCTTC. Encoded protein: CAWGRQTGDRAGYTF.

The chain carries TRBV20-1 and TRBJ2-7; D uncertain. Germline CDR1 is DFQATT and CDR2 is SNEGSKA (reference sequence). Trimming removed 1 base from V and 4 bases from J, with 5 bases in between. This CDR3 region has 11 residues. The CDR3 region is CSARATYEQYF. Here the CDR3 DNA reads TGCAGTGCTAGAGCTACTTACGAGCAGTACTTC.

This clone was picked up one time. This chain connects TRBV15 to TRBJ1-2; D unclear. CDR1 and CDR2 (germline): LNHNV, YYDKDF (reference sequence). The CDR3 spans 13 residues. The V and J ends lost 4 bases and 8 bases respectively, with 14 bases between them. CDR3 protein: CATSNLLLGGYTF. Here the CDR3 DNA reads TGTGCCACCAGCAACCTTCTCCTGGGAGGCTACACCTTC.

The chain employs TRBV4-1 and TRBJ1-5; D is undetermined. The germline V and J ends were trimmed by 0 bases and 7 bases, with 7 bases remaining between them. This CDR3 has 13 residues. Germline V gives CDR1 MGHRA, CDR2 YSYEKL. Here the CDR3 reads CASSQETHQPQHF. In DNA, the CDR3 is TGCGCCAGCAGCCAAGAAACTCACCAGCCCCAGCATTTT.

The chain recombines TRBV4-3 with TRBJ1-2; no reliable D call. The germline CDR1 and CDR2 sequences are LGHNA and YSLEER. The CDR3 sequence is 13 residues long. Deletions cut 1 base from V and 3 bases from J, with 6 bases between. Written as DNA, the CDR3 is TGCGCCAGCAGCCAAGGTGGGGACTATGGCTACACCTTC. Its translation: CASSQGGDYGYTF.

This clone has only a few counts. The chain is built from TRBV6-4 and TRBJ1-5, with D maybe TRBD1 (6 bases). The CDR3 is made up of 13 amino acids. Germline CDR1 MRHNA, CDR2 SNTAGT. The V and J ends lost 6 bases and 3 bases respectively, with 9 bases between them. The CDR3 nucleotides read TGTGCCAGCAGCAGGGACACCAATCAGCCCCAGCATTTT. It yields the protein CASSRDTNQPQHF.

This clone was seen more than once but under ten times. The chain recombines TRBV7-6 with TRBJ2-3; 12 positions agree with TRBD2. Per the germline V gene, CDR1 is SGHVS and CDR2 is FNYEAQ. The CDR3 is 16 residues long. J was trimmed by 5 bases and V by 5 bases; bases with no gene match: 8. The CDR3 sequence: CASSPGTSGLVDTQYF. The CDR3 nucleotides read TGTGCCAGCAGCCCTGGGACTAGCGGGTTGGTAGATACGCAGTATTTT.

The rearrangement joins TRBV5-6 to TRBJ2-1; 10 bases are a match to TRBD1. Germline V CDR1 and CDR2: SGHDT, YYEEEE. Trimming removed 3 bases from V and 8 bases from J; junction bases left unmatched: 2. The CDR3 runs 13 residues. CDR3 sequence reads: CASSSDRGYEQFF. CDR3 in DNA: TGTGCCAGCAGCTCGGACAGGGGGTATGAGCAGTTCTTC.

This clone appeared a single time. CDR3 sequence (DNA): TGTGCCTGGACCCACAAGGGGGTTCATACGCAGTATTTT. This translates into CAWTHKGVHTQYF. The chain links TRBV30 to TRBJ2-3, with D possibly matching TRBD1 (6 bases). The CDR3 contains 13 residues. CDR1 and CDR2 (germline): GTSNPN, SVGIG (reference sequence). V shed 4 bases and J shed 7 bases, with 15 bases lying between them.

This chain links TRBV7-3 with TRBJ1-4; unclear D gene. The V end lost 3 bases, the J end lost 7 bases, and 18 bases lay between the germline ends. This CDR3 has 16 amino acids. CDR1 is SGHTA, CDR2 FQGTGA, per germline. The CDR3 nucleotides read TGTGCCAGCAGCTTGGGCTTGTCCTCCAAGGGTGAAAAACTGTTTTTT. This sequence encodes CASSLGLSSKGEKLFF.

CDR3 nucleotide sequence: TGCAGCGTTGAAGATTGGCATGCCAATGAGCAGTTCTTC. Its protein is CSVEDWHANEQFF. The chain links TRBV29-1 to TRBJ2-1; D gene ambiguous. There are 13 residues in the CDR3. V gave up 0 bases and J gave up 6 bases, with 9 bases separating them. The germline V gene encodes CDR1 SQVTM and CDR2 ANQGSEA.

This clone appeared once. The chain recombines TRBV18 with TRBJ2-3; D possibly corresponds to TRBD2 (6 bases). The V and J ends lost 6 bases and 0 bases respectively, with 10 bases between them. Germline CDR1 is KGHSH and CDR2 is LQKENI. The length of the CDR3 is 14 residues. CDR3 residues: CASSGGLSTDTQYF. Here the CDR3 DNA reads TGTGCCAGCTCGGGAGGCCTTAGCACAGATACGCAGTATTTT. The full variable domain, with the rest looked up from reference TRBV18 and TRBJ2-3, is NAGVMQNPRHLVRRRGQEARLRCSPMKGHSHVYWYRQLPEEGLKFMVYLQKENIIDESGMPKERFSAEFPKEGPSILRIQQVVRGDSAAYFCASSGGLSTDTQYFGPGTRLTVL.

The chain is built from TRBV7-9 and TRBJ1-1; D may be TRBD1 (6 bases). The CDR3 has 15 residues. CDR1 is SEHNR and CDR2 is FQNEAQ in the germline V gene (reference sequence). The V and J ends lost 2 bases and 6 bases respectively, with 16 bases between them. Written as DNA, the CDR3 is TGTGCCAGCAGCTTAACGCAGGGGACAATTCCTGAAGCTTTCTTT. This encodes CASSLTQGTIPEAFF.

This clone came up a few times. The CDR3 coding sequence is TGTGCCAGCAGTGAAGCCGGGGGGGGGAGTGAAAAACTGTTTTTT. It codes for CASSEAGGGSEKLFF. The chain recombines TRBV6-1 with TRBJ1-4; perhaps TRBD1 as D (5 bases). Per the germline V gene, CDR1 is MNHNS and CDR2 is SASEGT. Deletions cut 0 bases from V and 7 bases from J, with 12 bases between. The length of the CDR3 is 15 residues.

The chain uses TRBV5-1 and TRBJ2-7; 7 bases line up with TRBD1. The germline V gene encodes CDR1 SGHRS and CDR2 YFSETQ. The V segment lost 4 bases and the J segment 7 bases; nucleotides outside the gene matches: 11. The CDR3 has 14 residues. DNA of the CDR3: TGCGCCAGCAGCCCCGACAGGGCAGGTGGGGAGCAGTACTTC. Amino acid sequence: CASSPDRAGGEQYF.

The J gene is TRBJ2-1, the V gene TRBV6-5; TRBD2 is a possible D gene (6 bases). The CDR3 has 14 amino acids. Germline CDR1 is MNHEY and CDR2 is SVGAGI. The V and J ends lost 5 bases and 6 bases respectively, with 14 bases between them. CDR3 sequence reads: CASSPGTYPNEQFF. The CDR3 nucleotides are TGTGCCAGCAGTCCCGGGACTTATCCCAATGAGCAGTTCTTC.

This clone was counted a single time. The rearrangement uses TRBV15 and TRBJ2-4, with 8 positions matching TRBD1. Germline CDR1 and CDR2: LNHNV and YYDKDF (reference sequence). The CDR3 covers 18 residues. With V trimmed by 2 bases and J by 3 bases, 12 bases remained unmatched. For the CDR3, the DNA is TGTGCCACCAGCAGATTCGCAGGGGGCCAGCTTTTCAAAAACATTCAGTACTTC. Translation gives CATSRFAGGQLFKNIQYF.

The chain carries TRBV6-5 and TRBJ2-1; perhaps TRBD2 as D (5 bases). The CDR3 length is 13 residues. The ends were cut back, 2 bases at V and 10 bases at J, with 12 bases in the middle. The germline V gene has CDR1 MNHEY and CDR2 SVGAGI. CDR3 loop: CASSYDEGWEQFF. The DNA for the CDR3 is TGTGCCAGCAGTTACGATGAGGGATGGGAGCAGTTCTTC.

The chain employs TRBV6-5 and TRBJ1-5; D is ambiguous. The CDR3 consists of 12 residues. Germline V gene lookup returns CDR1 MNHEY and CDR2 SVGAGI. The V gene lost 6 bases and the J gene lost 0 bases, with 3 bases spanning the gap. CDR3 loop: CASRRSNQPQHF. The CDR3 DNA sequence: TGTGCCAGCAGACGTAGCAATCAGCCCCAGCATTTT.

The chain couples TRBV5-6 to TRBJ2-7, with D hard to call. Germline lookup yields CDR1 SGHDT and CDR2 YYEEEE. There are 11 residues in the CDR3. Deletions cut 0 bases from V and 5 bases from J, with 3 bases between. This chain's CDR3 is CASSLGHEQYF. CDR3 DNA: TGTGCCAGCAGCTTGGGGCACGAGCAGTACTTC.

This clone is a singleton in its sample. V is TRBV5-5 and J is TRBJ2-6, with a weak D call TRBD1 (6 bases). The V end was cut by 4 bases, the J end by 1 base, with 9 bases between. Germline V gene data show CDR1 as SGHKS and CDR2 as YYEKEE (reference sequence). This CDR3 has 15 residues. Written as DNA, the CDR3 is TGTGCCAGCAGCCCGAGGGGGTCTGGGGCCAACGTCCTGACTTTC. This gives the protein CASSPRGSGANVLTF.

The gene calls are TRBV15 and TRBJ2-3, with 8 bases lining up with TRBD1. The V gene end was trimmed by 0 bases and the J gene end by 6 bases; junction bases not matched to a gene: 8. Germline assignment: CDR1 LNHNV and CDR2 YYDKDF (reference sequence). This CDR3 region has 16 residues. Here the CDR3 reads CATSRERGTGADTQYF. The CDR3 DNA follows: TGTGCCACCAGCAGAGAACGCGGGACAGGAGCCGATACGCAGTATTTT.

The genes are TRBV29-1 and TRBJ1-3; no firm D call. Looked up from germline, CDR1 is SQVTM and CDR2 is ANQGSEA. The CDR3 length is 13 residues. V was shortened by 1 base and J by 7 bases, with 11 bases between the two germline ends. The CDR3 is CSVEGRVGNTIYF. CDR3 DNA sequence: TGCAGCGTTGAAGGCAGAGTGGGGAACACCATATATTTT.

V and J are TRBV18 and TRBJ2-5; possibly TRBD2 for D (5 bases). Per germline, CDR1 KGHSH and CDR2 LQKENI. Deletions cut 3 bases from V and 9 bases from J, with 14 bases between. The CDR3 is made up of 13 amino acids. DNA for the CDR3: TGTGCCAGCTCACCGTCCGACACTAGGGCCCAGTACTTC. As protein: CASSPSDTRAQYF.

This chain connects TRBV4-1 to TRBJ1-4; D gene ambiguous. CDR1 MGHRA and CDR2 YSYEKL come from the germline V gene. The CDR3 consists of 11 residues. Trimming left V 1 base short and J 8 bases short, with 2 bases between. CDR3 bases: TGCGCCAGCAGCCAAGGGGAAAAACTGTTTTTT. Its translation is CASSQGEKLFF.

V gene TRBV5-1 combines with J gene TRBJ1-1; TRBD1 aligns across 8 bases. V lost 4 bases, J lost 4 bases, and 3 bases stayed unmatched. Germline V gene sequence: CDR1 SGHRS, CDR2 YFSETQ. The CDR3 totals 13 residues. The CDR3 DNA sequence: TGCGCCAGCAGCAGCGACAGGGGCACTGAAGCTTTCTTT. It is translated as CASSSDRGTEAFF.

V and J are TRBV28 and TRBJ1-1; D is unresolved. The V gene lost 7 bases and the J gene lost 1 base, with 4 bases spanning the gap. CDR3 size: 11 residues. Per germline, CDR1 MDHEN and CDR2 SYDVKM. The CDR3 coding sequence is TGTGCCAGCAAAAGGAACACTGAAGCTTTCTTT. Residues: CASKRNTEAFF.

The chain is built from TRBV18 and TRBJ1-5; D gene uncertain. Per germline, CDR1 KGHSH and CDR2 LQKENI. The CDR3 runs 15 residues. The V end lost 3 bases, the J end lost 5 bases, and 14 bases lay between the germline ends. The CDR3 DNA reads TGTGCCAGCTCACCTGAGCCGGCGGACGATCAGCCCCAGCATTTT. Its protein product is CASSPEPADDQPQHF.

The J gene is TRBJ2-3, the V gene TRBV7-3; TRBD1 matches 9 bases. The germline gives CDR1 SGHTA, CDR2 FQGTGA. J lost 4 bases, V lost 5 bases, and 7 bases had no gene match. The CDR3 runs 15 residues. The CDR3 spells CASSPTGGSSDTQYF. The CDR3 DNA reads TGTGCCAGCAGCCCGACAGGGGGGAGTTCAGATACGCAGTATTTT.

The V and J genes are TRBV6-4 and TRBJ2-3, with TRBD2 identical over 9 bases. V lost 2 bases, J lost 4 bases, and 4 bases stayed unmatched. The CDR3 spans 15 residues. Germline V gene data show CDR1 as MRHNA and CDR2 as SNTAGT. The CDR3 nucleotides are TGTGCCAGCAGTGACGGGCGGGGGGGCCCAGATACGCAGTATTTT. It is translated as CASSDGRGGPDTQYF.

The chain couples TRBV4-2 to TRBJ1-4; 11 nucleotides match TRBD1. In germline, CDR1 is LGHNA, CDR2 YNFKEQ. With 2 bases clipped from V and 6 bases from J, the junction kept 2 bases outside the gene matches. This CDR3 has 15 amino acids. The CDR3 reads CASSQQGQGDEKLFF. The CDR3 region has the DNA TGTGCCAGCAGCCAACAGGGACAGGGGGATGAAAAACTGTTTTTT.